Each of the 27 T cell receptor beta chains below was sequenced from the same sample in a study of radiation and T cells in renal cell carcinoma. The sample's time point: baseline pretreatment blood. Treatment denoted: 15 Gy SBRT to primary tumor, nephrectomy 4 weeks later. Sequencing used immunoSEQ multiplex PCR; TCRdb keeps in-frame clones, though not all of them. The sample consists of some 140,000 clones, about 88% of them appearing once. The sample consisted of blood, taken from a patient whose treatment included radiotherapy and nephrectomy. These receptor sequences come from a woman in her fifties or sixties with renal cell carcinoma.

The V and J genes are TRBV6-5 and TRBJ1-3; D is ambiguous. Germline CDR1 reads MNHEY; CDR2 reads SVGAGI. CDR3 length: 15 residues. V was trimmed by 5 bases and J by 1 base, leaving 12 bases between them. The CDR3 coding sequence is TGTGCCAGCAGTCCCACTTACATGTCTGGAAACACCATATATTTT. Its translation is CASSPTYMSGNTIYF.

V is TRBV11-3 and J is TRBJ2-1, with 7 positions matching TRBD2. Germline V gene sequence: CDR1 SGHNT, CDR2 YENEEA. There are 15 residues in the CDR3. Unmatched junction bases numbered 6, after V lost 5 bases and J lost 2 bases. The CDR3, as DNA: TGTGCCAGCAGCCAAAGCGGGGATACCTACAATGAGCAGTTCTTC. Translating gives CASSQSGDTYNEQFF.

J is TRBJ2-5 and V is TRBV5-4; 8 nucleotides align to TRBD2. Germline lookup yields CDR1 SGHNT and CDR2 YYREEE (reference sequence). The CDR3 totals 16 residues. Germline trimming cut 2 bases from V and 1 base from J; bases unmatched to any gene: 7. In DNA form, the CDR3 reads TGTGCCAGCAGCTTAGATTTAGCGGGGCTCCAAGAGACCCAGTACTTC. Its translation is CASSLDLAGLQETQYF.

The rearrangement uses TRBV9 and TRBJ2-1; D possibly corresponds to TRBD2 (6 bases). Germline V gene sequence: CDR1 SGDLS, CDR2 YYNGEE. V was shortened by 4 bases and J by 7 bases, with 12 bases between the two germline ends. The CDR3 sequence is 13 residues long. The CDR3 region is CASSSGGLNEQFF. The DNA for the CDR3 is TGTGCCAGCAGCTCCGGGGGTCTGAATGAGCAGTTCTTC.

CDR3: CASSLGLATEAFF. CDR3 nucleotide sequence: TGTGCCAGCAGCTTGGGTTTGGCCACTGAAGCTTTCTTT. The V call is TRBV5-6, the J call TRBJ1-1; D unclear. The germline CDR1 and CDR2 sequences are SGHDT and YYEEEE. V was trimmed by 0 bases and J by 4 bases, leaving 7 bases between them. The CDR3 length is 13 residues.

The rearrangement joins TRBV10-3 to TRBJ2-3; tentatively, D is TRBD2 (5 bases). V lost 0 bases to trimming and J lost 9 bases, with 16 bases between them. This CDR3 contains 15 residues. Germline lookup yields CDR1 ENHRY and CDR2 SYGVKD. The CDR3 nucleotides are TGTGCCATCAGTGAGTCGTCTGGCCAACGAGGGACGCAGTATTTT. Protein product: CAISESSGQRGTQYF.

The chain uses TRBV18 and TRBJ2-1; D possibly corresponds to TRBD1 (5 bases). The germline gives CDR1 KGHSH, CDR2 LQKENI. V was trimmed by 2 bases and J by 8 bases, leaving 19 bases between them. The CDR3 covers 16 residues. In DNA, the CDR3 is TGTGCCAGCTCACCAATTGCCAGGGCCTCAAGGGATGAGCAGTTCTTC. Protein: CASSPIARASRDEQFF. The variable domain in full, with the rest retrieved from reference TRBV18 and TRBJ2-1, is NAGVMQNPRHLVRRRGQEARLRCSPMKGHSHVYWYRQLPEEGLKFMVYLQKENIIDESGMPKERFSAEFPKEGPSILRIQQVVRGDSAAYFCASSPIARASRDEQFFGPGTRLTVL.

This rearrangement joins TRBV25-1 to TRBJ1-4, with D possibly being TRBD1 (5 bases). This CDR3 contains 13 residues. The V end lost 9 bases, the J end lost 7 bases, and 15 bases lay between the germline ends. Germline V gene sequence: CDR1 MGHDK, CDR2 SYGVNS. Here the CDR3 DNA reads TGTGCCAGTTCCCCCCCAGGGATTGAAAAACTGTTTTTT. Amino acids: CASSPPGIEKLFF.

This chain joins TRBV13 and TRBJ2-1, with D possibly TRBD1 on 7 matching bases. The CDR3 spans 17 residues. V lost 7 bases to trimming and J lost 0 bases, with 19 bases between them. Germline CDR1 is PRHDT and CDR2 is FYEKMQ (reference sequence). The CDR3 nucleotides read TGTGCCAGCACCAACGCCCGCGGGGACAGCTCCTACAATGAGCAGTTCTTC. It is translated as CASTNARGDSSYNEQFF.

The chain is built from TRBV7-8 and TRBJ1-4; 7 nucleotides agree with TRBD1. This CDR3 has 15 residues. Losses at the gene ends were 5 bases for V and 3 bases for J; bases not matched to a gene: 6. Per germline, CDR1 SGHVS and CDR2 FQNEAQ. The DNA of the CDR3 is TGTGCCAGCAGCCATTTGACAGGGTCTAATGAAAAACTGTTTTTT. This sequence encodes CASSHLTGSNEKLFF.

The chain links TRBV6-5 to TRBJ1-2, with unresolved D. Trimming shortened V by 4 bases and J by 8 bases, and 11 bases separated the two germline ends. This CDR3 has 12 amino acids. In germline, CDR1 is MNHEY, CDR2 SVGAGI. CDR3 residues: CASSSSDAGYTF. The CDR3 DNA reads as TGTGCCAGCAGTTCGTCGGATGCGGGCTACACCTTC.

The chain uses TRBV4-1 and TRBJ1-2; TRBD1 agrees at 7 bases. CDR3 length equals 13 residues. J was trimmed by 4 bases and V by 3 bases; bases with no gene match: 2. CDR1 and CDR2 (germline): MGHRA, YSYEKL. The DNA of the CDR3 is TGCGCCAGCAGCCACCGGGACAGCTATGGCTACACCTTC. Translating it yields CASSHRDSYGYTF.

This clone was found once. V and J are TRBV5-1 and TRBJ2-3, with 9 nucleotides matching TRBD1. Losses at the gene ends were 3 bases for V and 1 base for J; bases not matched to a gene: 3. The CDR3 has 15 amino acids. Germline CDR1 and CDR2: SGHRS and YFSETQ. The chain's CDR3 is CASSWRQGGTDTQYF. The DNA of the CDR3 is TGCGCCAGCAGCTGGAGACAGGGGGGCACAGATACGCAGTATTTT.

Notes on this clone: Other DNA sequences in the sample encode the same CDR3. The V gene is TRBV5-4, the J gene TRBJ2-5; D gene unclear. Germline CDR1 is SGHNT and CDR2 is YYREEE (reference sequence). There are 14 residues in the CDR3. Trimming stripped 0 bases from V and 2 bases from J, with 8 bases between. The CDR3 loop is CASSLAGRQETQYF. CDR3 in DNA: TGTGCCAGCAGCTTGGCCGGAAGGCAAGAGACCCAGTACTTC.

The chain recombines TRBV4-3 with TRBJ1-6; D gene unclear. Germline V CDR1 and CDR2: LGHNA, YSLEER. Trimming left V 1 base short and J 8 bases short, with 12 bases between. The CDR3 length is 15 residues. In DNA form, the CDR3 reads TGCGCCAGCAGCCAAGGAGTGGGGAGGGATTCACCCCTCCACTTT. Amino acids: CASSQGVGRDSPLHF.

The V gene is TRBV7-9, the J gene TRBJ2-7; a weak D match, TRBD2 (6 bases). The CDR3 is 13 residues long. The V and J ends lost 5 bases and 7 bases respectively, with 15 bases between them. Looked up from germline, CDR1 is SEHNR and CDR2 is FQNEAQ (reference sequence). DNA for the CDR3: TGTGCCAGCAGCCCCGGGGGTAGGTGGGAGCAGTACTTC. It translates to CASSPGGRWEQYF. Filled out from reference TRBV7-9 and TRBJ2-7, the complete variable domain reads DTGVSQNPRHKITKRGQNVTFRCDPISEHNRLYWYRQTLGQGPEFLTYFQNEAQLEKSRLLSDRFSAERPKGSFSTLEIQRTEQGDSAMYLCASSPGGRWEQYFGPGTRLTVT.

The chain joins TRBV30 to TRBJ2-1; unclear D gene. This CDR3 comprises 14 residues. Germline V gene lookup returns CDR1 GTSNPN and CDR2 SVGIG (reference sequence). Deletions cut 0 bases from V and 7 bases from J, with 13 bases between. The CDR3 loop reads CAWSVGPVRNEQFF. DNA of the CDR3: TGTGCCTGGAGTGTAGGCCCAGTGAGAAATGAGCAGTTCTTC.

The genes are TRBV4-3 and TRBJ1-4, with TRBD1 identical over 7 bases. Germline V lookup: CDR1 LGHNA, CDR2 YSLEER. V lost 2 bases to trimming and J lost 4 bases; unmatched junction nucleotides: 7. This CDR3 comprises 16 residues. Here the CDR3 DNA reads TGCGCCAGCAGCCAAATCGCGGGACAGAGTAATGAAAAACTGTTTTTT. Translation: CASSQIAGQSNEKLFF.

The J gene is TRBJ1-1, the V gene TRBV29-1; 11 bases fit TRBD1. The junction had 5 bases not matched to a gene; V was cut back by 3 bases and J by 5 bases. Germline V gene lookup returns CDR1 SQVTM and CDR2 ANQGSEA. CDR3 length equals 14 residues. The CDR3 spells CSVDSGQGVTEAFF. The CDR3 DNA reads as TGCAGCGTTGACTCGGGACAGGGGGTTACTGAAGCTTTCTTT.

Only one count was recorded for this clone. The chain has TRBV5-1 and TRBJ2-1; TRBD2 matches at 12 bases. V lost 4 bases to trimming and J lost 10 bases; unmatched junction nucleotides: 12. Germline CDR1 SGHRS, CDR2 YFSETQ. This CDR3 contains 16 residues. CDR3 in amino acids: CASSPYLAGGAEEQFF. In nucleotides, the CDR3 is TGCGCCAGCAGCCCCTACCTAGCGGGGGGGGCCGAAGAGCAGTTCTTC.

This chain connects TRBV6-6 to TRBJ2-5; D gene ambiguous. The DNA end lines up better with TRBJ2-7; the J call may be wrong. The CDR3 is made up of 13 amino acids. The germline CDR1 and CDR2 sequences are MNHNY and SVGAGI (reference sequence). The CDR3 DNA reads as TGTGCCAGCAGATCTCAGGTGGACTACGAGCAGTACTTC. It codes for CASRSQVDYEQYF.

This clone was counted only a few times. The gene calls are TRBV6-5 and TRBJ1-5; 7 nucleotides match TRBD1. The trim removed 6 bases at V and 3 bases at J, leaving 2 bases unmatched. The CDR3 runs to 13 residues. The germline V gene encodes CDR1 MNHEY and CDR2 SVGAGI. CDR3 protein: CASRGQINQPQHF. The CDR3 DNA follows: TGTGCCAGCAGGGGACAGATCAATCAGCCCCAGCATTTT.

The rearrangement joins TRBV9 to TRBJ1-5; 8 bases align to TRBD1. The CDR3 length is 14 residues. The V gene's germline CDR1 is SGDLS and CDR2 YYNGEE. Trimming cost V 3 bases and J 5 bases; bases outside gene matches: 4. This CDR3 is CASSGQGTDQPQHF. As DNA, the CDR3 is TGTGCCAGCAGCGGACAGGGGACGGATCAGCCCCAGCATTTT.

The DNA of the CDR3 is TGTGCCAGTAGTATAGAAGGGACCCTAGGGCTTACAGATACGCAGTATTTT. Its protein is CASSIEGTLGLTDTQYF. The chain employs TRBV19 and TRBJ2-3; D is perhaps TRBD1 or TRBD2 (5 bases each). Germline loops: CDR1 LNHDA, CDR2 SQIVND (reference sequence). V lost 0 bases to trimming and J lost 3 bases, with 16 bases between them. The CDR3 is 17 residues long.

This chain uses TRBV7-2 with TRBJ2-5; D uncertain. This CDR3 spans 13 amino acids. Germline V gene lookup returns CDR1 SGHTA and CDR2 FQGNSA. V lost 2 bases and J 2 bases, leaving 6 bases between the germline ends. The CDR3 here is CASSLTPQETQYF. CDR3 DNA: TGTGCCAGCAGCTTAACCCCACAAGAGACCCAGTACTTC.

The V and J genes are TRBV6-1 and TRBJ1-1; 9 bases map to TRBD1. This CDR3 contains 14 residues. The V gene's germline CDR1 is MNHNS and CDR2 SASEGT. After removal of 3 bases from V and 5 bases from J, the junction contained 4 bases not matched to a gene. The CDR3 DNA follows: TGTGCCAGCAGTGACGGACAGGGGCGGACTGAAGCTTTCTTT. It yields the protein CASSDGQGRTEAFF.

V is TRBV13 and J is TRBJ1-2; TRBD1 agrees at 7 bases. Germline assignment: CDR1 PRHDT and CDR2 FYEKMQ (reference sequence). The CDR3 length is 13 residues. V lost 8 bases to trimming and J lost 7 bases; unmatched junction nucleotides: 10. The CDR3 sequence is CASVLGGVIGYTF. The DNA of the CDR3 is TGTGCCAGCGTATTAGGGGGCGTAATTGGCTACACCTTC.